These T cell receptor beta chains were read from a single sample in a study of blood T cell repertoires in COVID-19. Assay used: immunoSEQ multiplex PCR; TCRdb lists only in-frame clones, some missing. The repertoire consists of around 200,000 clones, with more than 70% occurring once and the leading ten covering 2.5%. Sequenced: peripheral blood. These receptors all stem from a man in his forties or fifties with active or convalescent COVID-19. Each CDR3 is given with its conserved first and last residue. The D gene is left open where the match is weak. Clone size, where shown, is once, few, many, or a class for clones that have expanded.

v_call	clone_size	j_call	d_call	cdr3_nt	cdr3_aa
TRBV3-1/TRBV3-2	once	TRBJ2-7	NA	TGTGCCAGCAGCCCTTCTTCGCGGGACTTCTACTACTACGAGCAGTACTTC	CASSPSSRDFYYYEQYF
TRBV9	NA	TRBJ2-4	TRBD1	TGTGCCAGCAGCGTGGGACAGGGGAAAAACATTCAGTACTTC	CASSVGQGKNIQYF
TRBV18	NA	TRBJ1-5	TRBD1	TGTGCCAGCTCACCATCCGGACAGGGGGCGCGGGGCAATCAGCCCCAGCATTTT	CASSPSGQGARGNQPQHF
TRBV9	NA	TRBJ2-2	TRBD1	TGTGCCAGCAGCGTAGGGACACGACAGGGAACGACCGGGGAGCTGTTTTTT	CASSVGTRQGTTGELFF
TRBV28	once	TRBJ1-2	NA	TGTGCCAGCACCCGAGGGCAGCCAATTAACTTC	CASTRGQPINF
TRBV13	NA	TRBJ1-4	NA	TGTGCCAGCAGCTTAAGGGGGTTTACGGATGAAAAACTGTTTTTT	CASSLRGFTDEKLFF
TRBV5-1	NA	TRBJ2-1	TRBD2	TGCGCCAGCAGCCCGACTAGCGGGGGCCAGTCCTACAATGAGCAGTTCTTC	CASSPTSGGQSYNEQFF
TRBV10-3	NA	TRBJ1-5	NA	TGTGCCATCAGTTCAGGGGATCTGGGAAATCAGCCCCAGCATTTT	CAISSGDLGNQPQHF
TRBV29-1	NA	TRBJ1-2	TRBD1	TGCAGCGTTATTCCAGGGGGCACCTATGGCTACACCTTC	CSVIPGGTYGYTF
TRBV27	NA	TRBJ1-5	NA	TGTGCCAGCAGTTTTGGGGGGTTTGGCAATCAGCCCCAGCATTTT	CASSFGGFGNQPQHF
TRBV3-1/TRBV3-2	NA	TRBJ2-2	TRBD2	TGTGCCAGCAGCCAAGTGGCTAGCGGGGGGGCTGGCACCGGGGAGCTGTTTTTT	CASSQVASGGAGTGELFF
TRBV11-2	NA	TRBJ1-2	NA	TGTGCCAGCAGCACCTACCAGGGTAGGGTAGTTTGGCGTGGCTACACCTTC	CASSTYQGRVVWRGYTF
TRBV27	NA	TRBJ1-4	NA	TGTGCCAGCAGTCGTACAACAGGAGAAAAACTGTTTTTT	CASSRTTGEKLFF
TRBV28	NA	TRBJ2-2	NA	TGTGCCAGCAGTTTAGGGACTGTAGGTAACACCGGGGAGCTGTTTTTT	CASSLGTVGNTGELFF
TRBV5-4	NA	TRBJ2-3	TRBD2	TGTGCCAGCAGCTTGTTGGCCCATAGCGGGGGGTACACAGATACGCAGTATTTT	CASSLLAHSGGYTDTQYF
TRBV4-3	NA	TRBJ2-7	NA	TGCGCCAGCAGCCAAGGAGGCAGCTACCTCTACGAGCAGTACTTC	CASSQGGSYLYEQYF
TRBV4-1	NA	TRBJ1-1	NA	TGCGCCAGCAGCCAAGAGCGGCGGGGGGAGAACACTGAAGCTTTCTTT	CASSQERRGENTEAFF
TRBV5-8	NA	TRBJ2-1	TRBD1	TGTGCCAGCACCAAACGGACAGGAGGTTACTACAATGAGCAGTTCTTC	CASTKRTGGYYNEQFF
TRBV18	NA	TRBJ2-7	TRBD2	TGTGCCAGCTCTAGTCAACTAGCGGGGATCTCCTACGAGCAGTACTTC	CASSSQLAGISYEQYF
TRBV5-1	once	TRBJ2-2	NA	TGCGCCAGCAGCCAGGCAGGGCAATCCGGGGAGCTGTTTTTT	CASSQAGQSGELFF
TRBV5-4	NA	TRBJ2-4	TRBD2	TGTGCCAGCAGCGGTGGGGGGGAATGGGCCAAAAACATTCAGTACTTC	CASSGGGEWAKNIQYF
TRBV6-2/TRBV6-3	NA	TRBJ1-3	NA	TGTGCCAGCAGTAACAGCCTAGGTGGAGGGAAGACTGGAAACACCATATATTTT	CASSNSLGGGKTGNTIYF
TRBV5-1	once	TRBJ2-7	NA	TGCGCCAGCAGCTTGGCGGCAGGGGTGGACGAGCAGTACTTC	CASSLAAGVDEQYF
TRBV6-2/TRBV6-3	NA	TRBJ2-1	TRBD2	TGTGCCAGCAGTCCCCACGGGACTAATACTTACAATGAGCAGTTCTTC	CASSPHGTNTYNEQFF
TRBV7-6	NA	TRBJ2-3	TRBD2	TGTGCCAGCAGCCGGACTAGCGTAAACACAGATACGCAGTATTTT	CASSRTSVNTDTQYF
TRBV13	NA	TRBJ2-2	NA	TGTGCCAGCAGCTCCAGGGCTGTCGGGGAGCTGTTTTTT	CASSSRAVGELFF